The entry below gives a single T cell receptor beta chain sequence along with its context. Its antigen is not known. This CDR3 is 15 amino acids long. V was cut by 6 bases and J by 6 bases, with 20 bases left in between. Germline CDR1 reads GTSNPN; CDR2 reads SVGIG (reference sequence). Method: immunoSEQ multiplex PCR; TCRdb's copy keeps in-frame clones and lacks some. The table records fewer than 150,000 clones, 88% of them present only once. This specimen belongs to a study of T cell responses to AZD1222 COVID-19 vaccine. Study-wide points: Dominant at 160-218 and 743-854, vaccine-associated CD4 TCRs also spanned spike. Targets within unmutated variant regions were reportedly found for nearly half of spike-specific TCRs.

This specimen was peripheral blood, taken 28 days after the second AZD1222 dose. The receptor's source is an adult who received the AZD1222 COVID-19 vaccine. This chain links TRBV30 with TRBJ1-4, with D unresolved. The DNA for the CDR3 is TGTGCCTGCACTAGACCATACGGGGTCGATGAAAAACTGTTTTTT. The encoded protein is CACTRPYGVDEKLFF.